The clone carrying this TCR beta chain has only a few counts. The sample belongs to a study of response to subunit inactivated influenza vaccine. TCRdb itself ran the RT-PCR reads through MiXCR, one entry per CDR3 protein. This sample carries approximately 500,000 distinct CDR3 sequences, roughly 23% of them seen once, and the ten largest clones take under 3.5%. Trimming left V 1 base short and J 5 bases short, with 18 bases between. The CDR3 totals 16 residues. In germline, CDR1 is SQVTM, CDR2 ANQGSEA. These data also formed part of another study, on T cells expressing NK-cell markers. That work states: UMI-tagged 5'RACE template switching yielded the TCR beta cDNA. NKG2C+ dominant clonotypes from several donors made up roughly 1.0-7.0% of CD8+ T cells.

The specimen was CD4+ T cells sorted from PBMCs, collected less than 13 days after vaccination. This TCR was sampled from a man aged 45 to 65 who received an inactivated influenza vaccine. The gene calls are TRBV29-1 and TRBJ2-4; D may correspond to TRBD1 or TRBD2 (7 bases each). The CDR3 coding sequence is TGCAGCGTTGAAGGGGAGACAGGGACTAAGGAAAACATTCAGTACTTC. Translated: CSVEGETGTKENIQYF.